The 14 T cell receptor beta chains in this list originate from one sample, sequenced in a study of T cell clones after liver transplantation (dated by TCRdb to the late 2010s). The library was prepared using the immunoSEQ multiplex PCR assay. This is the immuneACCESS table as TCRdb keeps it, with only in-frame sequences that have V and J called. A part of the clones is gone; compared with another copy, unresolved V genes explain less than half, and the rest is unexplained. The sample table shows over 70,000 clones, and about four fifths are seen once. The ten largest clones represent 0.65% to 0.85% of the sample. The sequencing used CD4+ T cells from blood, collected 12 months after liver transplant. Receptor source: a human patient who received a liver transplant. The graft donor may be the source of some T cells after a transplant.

The CDR3 sequence: CASTGDQETQYF. CDR3 sequence (DNA): TGTGCCAGCACGGGGGATCAAGAGACCCAGTACTTC. The chain is built from TRBV28 and TRBJ2-5; D might be TRBD2 (6 bases). The V end lost 7 bases, the J end lost 2 bases, and 8 bases lay between the germline ends. This CDR3 region has 12 residues. Germline V gives CDR1 MDHEN, CDR2 SYDVKM.

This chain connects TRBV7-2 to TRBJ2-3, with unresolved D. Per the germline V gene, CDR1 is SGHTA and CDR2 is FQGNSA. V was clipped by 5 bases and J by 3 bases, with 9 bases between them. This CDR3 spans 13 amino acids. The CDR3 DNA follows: TGTGCCAGCAGCCAGTATACAACAGATACGCAGTATTTT. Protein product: CASSQYTTDTQYF.

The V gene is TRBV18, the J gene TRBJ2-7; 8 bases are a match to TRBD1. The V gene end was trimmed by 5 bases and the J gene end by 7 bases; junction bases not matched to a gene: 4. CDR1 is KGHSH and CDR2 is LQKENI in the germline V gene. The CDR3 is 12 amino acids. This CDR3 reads CASSSRQGEQYF. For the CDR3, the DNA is TGTGCCAGCTCAAGTCGACAGGGGGAGCAGTACTTC.

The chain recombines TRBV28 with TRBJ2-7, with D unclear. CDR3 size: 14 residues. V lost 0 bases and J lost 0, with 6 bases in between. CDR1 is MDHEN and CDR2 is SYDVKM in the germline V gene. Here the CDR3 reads CASSLWASSYEQYF. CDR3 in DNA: TGTGCCAGCAGTTTATGGGCCAGCTCCTACGAGCAGTACTTC.

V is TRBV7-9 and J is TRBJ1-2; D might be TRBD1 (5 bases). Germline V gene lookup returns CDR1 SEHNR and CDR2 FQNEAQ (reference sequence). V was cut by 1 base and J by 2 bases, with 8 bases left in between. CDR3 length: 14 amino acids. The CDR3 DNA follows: TGTGCCAGCAGCTTAGGGTCAGGGAACTATGGCTACACCTTC. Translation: CASSLGSGNYGYTF.

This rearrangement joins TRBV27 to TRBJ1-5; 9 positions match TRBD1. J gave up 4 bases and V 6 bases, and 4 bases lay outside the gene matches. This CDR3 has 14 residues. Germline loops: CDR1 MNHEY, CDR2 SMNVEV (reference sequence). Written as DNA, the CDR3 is TGTGCCAGCAGAACCGGGACAGGGAATCAGCCCCAGCATTTT. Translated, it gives CASRTGTGNQPQHF.

DNA for the CDR3: TGTGCCAGCACCCCCGGGACAGGGTACAATGAGCAGTTCTTC. Its translation is CASTPGTGYNEQFF. This chain connects TRBV27 to TRBJ2-1; 9 nucleotides line up with TRBD1. CDR1 is MNHEY and CDR2 is SMNVEV in the germline V gene (reference sequence). V lost 7 bases and J lost 4; bases outside the gene matches: 5. The CDR3 contains 14 residues.

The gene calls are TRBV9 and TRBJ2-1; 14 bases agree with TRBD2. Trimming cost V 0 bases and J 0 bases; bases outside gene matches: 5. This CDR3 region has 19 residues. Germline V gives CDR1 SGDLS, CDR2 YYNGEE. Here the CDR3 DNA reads TGTGCCAGCAGCGTAGGCGGACTAGCGGGAGGCCACTCCTACAATGAGCAGTTCTTC. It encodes CASSVGGLAGGHSYNEQFF.

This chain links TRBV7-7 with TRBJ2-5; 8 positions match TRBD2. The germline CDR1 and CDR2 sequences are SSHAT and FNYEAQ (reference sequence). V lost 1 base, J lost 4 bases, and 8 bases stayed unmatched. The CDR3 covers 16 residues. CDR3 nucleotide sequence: TGTGCCAGCAGCTTAGGCAGCGGGAGCATCGGAGAGACCCAGTACTTC. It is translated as CASSLGSGSIGETQYF.

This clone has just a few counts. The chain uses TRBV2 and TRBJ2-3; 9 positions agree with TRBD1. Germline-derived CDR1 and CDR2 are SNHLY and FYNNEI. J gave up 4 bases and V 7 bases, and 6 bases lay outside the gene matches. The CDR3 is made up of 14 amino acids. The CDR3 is CASKKDRGSDTQYF. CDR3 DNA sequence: TGTGCCAGCAAGAAGGACAGGGGCTCAGATACGCAGTATTTT.

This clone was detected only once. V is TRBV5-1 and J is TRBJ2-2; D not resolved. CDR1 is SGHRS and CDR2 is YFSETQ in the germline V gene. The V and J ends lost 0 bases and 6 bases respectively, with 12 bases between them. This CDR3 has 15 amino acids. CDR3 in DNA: TGCGCCAGCAGCTTGGCCGACCAGTTTCCCGGGGAGCTGTTTTTT. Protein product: CASSLADQFPGELFF.

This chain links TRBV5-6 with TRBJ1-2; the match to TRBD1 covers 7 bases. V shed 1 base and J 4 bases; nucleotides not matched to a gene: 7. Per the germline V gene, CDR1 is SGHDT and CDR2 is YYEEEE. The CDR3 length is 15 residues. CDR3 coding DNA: TGTGCCAGCAGCTTGCGAGGGGGCTCAGGCTATGGCTACACCTTC. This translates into CASSLRGGSGYGYTF.

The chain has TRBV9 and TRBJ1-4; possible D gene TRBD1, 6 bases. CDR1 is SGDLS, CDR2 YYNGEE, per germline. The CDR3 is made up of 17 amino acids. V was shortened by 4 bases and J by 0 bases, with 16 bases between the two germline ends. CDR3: CASSPRGGGTTNEKLFF. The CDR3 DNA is TGTGCCAGCAGCCCTCGAGGGGGGGGGACAACTAATGAAAAACTGTTTTTT. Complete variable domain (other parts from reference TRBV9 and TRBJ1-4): DSGVTQTPKHLITATGQRVTLRCSPRSGDLSVYWYQQSLDQGLQFLIQYYNGEERAKGNILERFSAQQFPDLHSELNLSSLELGDSALYFCASSPRGGGTTNEKLFFGSGTQLSVL.

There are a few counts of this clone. CDR3 nucleotides: TGTGCCGCGGGCTCCTACAATGAGCAGTTCTTC. This gives the protein CAAGSYNEQFF. This rearrangement joins TRBV7-2 to TRBJ2-1; possibly TRBD2 for D (5 bases). The V end lost 11 bases, the J end lost 0 bases, and 5 bases lay between the germline ends. The CDR3 has 11 residues. The V gene's germline CDR1 is SGHTA and CDR2 FQGNSA.